A single sample gave rise to the 8 T cell receptor beta chains below, sequenced in a study of blood T cells in healthy people across ages. A sample-barcoded 5' primer and a J-beta primer mix were used in a second PCR of roughly 6 to 11 cycles. MiXCR, applied by TCRdb to the 5' RACE reads, yields one record per CDR3 protein. The data contain about a million distinct CDR3 sequences, approximately 50% of them singletons. Sample: blood. Every receptor here comes from a woman aged 55-70 years in good health.

This clonotype was observed a few times. V gene TRBV28 combines with J gene TRBJ2-7; 9 positions match TRBD1. V was pared by 5 bases and J by 0 bases, with 14 bases of the junction left unmatched. Germline CDR1 reads MDHEN; CDR2 reads SYDVKM. The length of the CDR3 is 18 residues. The DNA for the CDR3 is TGTGCCAGCAGTCAAGTCCCGGGACAGGGATTTTCCTCCTACGAGCAGTACTTC. Translation gives CASSQVPGQGFSSYEQYF.

The CDR3 here is CASSLEGSTGGKKLFF. CDR3 nucleotide sequence: TGTGCCAGCAGCTTAGAGGGCTCGACAGGGGGCAAAAAACTGTTTTTT. The chain couples TRBV7-9 to TRBJ1-4; 10 bases align to TRBD1. Trimming at V came to 1 base and at J to 9 bases, leaving 8 bases not matched to a gene. Germline V CDR1 and CDR2: SEHNR, FQNEAQ (reference sequence). This CDR3 is 16 amino acids long.

This clonotype was picked up a small number of times. This chain connects TRBV2 to TRBJ1-5, with D uncertain. The germline V gene encodes CDR1 SNHLY and CDR2 FYNNEI. Trimming left V 4 bases short and J 3 bases short, with 13 bases between. This CDR3 has 15 amino acids. The CDR3 is CASSAETINNQPQHF. As DNA, the CDR3 is TGTGCCAGCAGTGCGGAGACTATTAACAATCAGCCCCAGCATTTT.

Concerning this clonotype: A read error is possible here, since a much larger clone lies one base away. The chain is built from TRBV28 and TRBJ1-2; no reliable D call. Germline lookup yields CDR1 MDHEN and CDR2 SYDVKM. CDR3 length: 13 amino acids. Trimming removed 6 bases from V and 6 bases from J, with 14 bases in between. This chain's CDR3 is CASSLAGINGYTF. The DNA for the CDR3 is TGTGCCAGCAGCTTAGCGGGAATTAATGGCTACACCTTC.

This clonotype was seen a few times. The chain combines TRBV2 with TRBJ2-7; 7 bases match TRBD1. The germline V gene encodes CDR1 SNHLY and CDR2 FYNNEI. V was clipped by 7 bases and J by 3 bases; unmatched bases: 3. The CDR3 length is 12 residues. The CDR3 loop is CASKGDSYEQYF. CDR3 DNA sequence: TGTGCCAGCAAGGGGGACAGCTACGAGCAGTACTTC.

This chain uses TRBV6-2 or TRBV6-3 with TRBJ2-7; 7 bases agree with TRBD2. CDR1 is MNHEY, CDR2 SVGEGT, per germline. This CDR3 is built from 14 residues. The J segment lost 2 bases and the V segment lost 8 bases, leaving 9 bases of the junction unmatched. The CDR3 protein is CASRAASGTYEQYF. The CDR3 region has the DNA TGTGCCAGCCGGGCGGCTAGCGGAACCTACGAGCAGTACTTC.

The chain links TRBV28 to TRBJ2-1, with 7 bases matching TRBD2. The tail of the sequence fits TRBJ2-7 better, so the J call may be wrong. The CDR3 is 14 residues long. Germline-derived CDR1 and CDR2 are MDHEN and SYDVKM. The chain's CDR3 is CASLHGGSYNEQYF. In nucleotides, the CDR3 is TGTGCCAGCCTGCACGGGGGGTCCTACAATGAGCAGTACTTC.

The V gene is TRBV5-1, the J gene TRBJ2-1; no definite D call. V lost 0 bases, J lost 0 bases, and 13 bases lay in between. Per germline, CDR1 SGHRS and CDR2 YFSETQ. The CDR3 totals 17 residues. The CDR3 sequence: CASSLAFSSSSYNEQFF. The CDR3 nucleotides are TGCGCCAGCAGCTTGGCCTTTTCGTCGAGCTCCTACAATGAGCAGTTCTTC.